These 19 T cell receptor beta chains were sequenced from one sample in a study of T-cell memory formation after mild COVID-19. One entry per CDR3 protein results from TCRdb running MiXCR on the 5' RACE reads. The profile shows roughly 600,000 distinct CDR3 sequences, approximately 18% of them singletons. Sequencing was performed on PBMCs or a T cell subset sorted from them (not recorded which). The origin of the receptors is an adult woman who had mild COVID-19 (a few samples of this study predate the infection). Cell type and time point are not known.

This clonotype was observed once. CDR3 protein: CASSRQGQTSVTGELFF. CDR3 sequence (DNA): TGTGCCAGCAGCCGACAGGGGCAGACTTCGGTCACCGGGGAGCTGTTTTTT. The chain uses TRBV7-8 and TRBJ2-2; 8 bases are shared with TRBD1. V lost 5 bases, J lost 4 bases, and 12 bases stayed unmatched. The CDR3 consists of 17 residues. In germline, CDR1 is SGHVS, CDR2 FQNEAQ.

The chain employs TRBV10-3 and TRBJ2-1; TRBD2 aligns across 7 bases. Germline V gene lookup returns CDR1 ENHRY and CDR2 SYGVKD. The ends lost 6 bases at V and 0 bases at J; junction bases unmatched: 11. The length of the CDR3 is 17 residues. The CDR3 bases are TGTGCCATCAGGGCGGATACTAGCGTTAGCTCCTACAATGAGCAGTTCTTC. It specifies CAIRADTSVSSYNEQFF.

This rearrangement joins TRBV19 to TRBJ2-4, with TRBD2 identical over 11 bases. CDR1 and CDR2 (germline): LNHDA, SQIVND (reference sequence). Germline trimming cut 6 bases from V and 2 bases from J; bases unmatched to any gene: 9. The CDR3 spans 17 residues. This CDR3 is CASSPRRLAGSKNIQYF. The CDR3 region has the DNA TGTGCCAGTAGCCCTCGACGACTAGCGGGATCCAAAAACATTCAGTACTTC.

As for this clonotype: The junction departs from the called germline gene at one end, perhaps through a read error. The chain carries TRBV7-7 and TRBJ2-1, with 8 bases fitting TRBD2. The CDR3 covers 15 residues. CDR1 is SSHAT, CDR2 FNYEAQ, per germline (reference sequence). CDR3: CASSQTSGEGGEQFF. The CDR3 DNA is TGTGCTAGCAGCCAAACTAGCGGAGAGGGTGGTGAGCAGTTCTTC.

This clonotype has a handful of counts. The rearrangement links TRBV12-3 or TRBV12-4 to TRBJ2-3; TRBD1 matches at 8 bases. The ends lost 5 bases at V and 3 bases at J; junction bases unmatched: 19. This CDR3 has 19 amino acids. CDR3 coding DNA: TGTGCCAGCAGTCGCCGGGACAGGTCCTTCCTGGGGGTTACAGATACGCAGTATTTT. Its translation: CASSRRDRSFLGVTDTQYF.

This clonotype was detected a few times. The chain couples TRBV7-9 to TRBJ1-6; D uncertain. The CDR3 sequence is 18 residues long. The ends were cut back, 1 base at V and 0 bases at J, with 13 bases in the middle. Germline-derived CDR1 and CDR2 are SEHNR and FQNEAQ (reference sequence). CDR3 loop: CASSLGAEMSSYNSPLHF. CDR3 coding DNA: TGTGCCAGCAGCTTAGGAGCCGAGATGAGCTCCTATAATTCACCCCTCCACTTT. Filled out from reference TRBV7-9 and TRBJ1-6, the complete variable domain reads DTGVSQNPRHKITKRGQNVTFRCDPISEHNRLYWYRQTLGQGPEFLTYFQNEAQLEKSRLLSDRFSAERPKGSFSTLEIQRTEQGDSAMYLCASSLGAEMSSYNSPLHFGNGTRLTVT.

V is TRBV7-3 and J is TRBJ2-1, with no clear D. The CDR3 contains 13 residues. The germline V gene has CDR1 SGHTA and CDR2 FQGTGA. Trimming left V 2 bases short and J 11 bases short, with 13 bases between. CDR3 in amino acids: CASSLGSTSQQFF. The DNA for the CDR3 is TGTGCCAGCAGCTTAGGCTCGACTTCCCAGCAGTTCTTC.

This sequence joins TRBV20-1 and TRBJ2-1; 7 nucleotides align to TRBD1. CDR1 and CDR2 (germline): DFQATT, SNEGSKA (reference sequence). Germline trimming cut 0 bases from V and 0 bases from J; bases unmatched to any gene: 8. The CDR3 is 17 amino acids. CDR3: CSARDLAQGSSYNEQFF. DNA of the CDR3: TGCAGTGCTAGAGATCTGGCACAGGGGAGCTCCTACAATGAGCAGTTCTTC.

In this sample, this clonotype turned up a few times. The chain links TRBV12-3 or TRBV12-4 to TRBJ2-1, with D uncertain. CDR3 length: 13 amino acids. Trimming pared 5 bases from V and 11 bases from J, leaving 16 bases between. The CDR3 region is CASSPVVREKQFF. CDR3 DNA: TGTGCCAGCAGTCCCGTAGTGAGAGAGAAGCAGTTCTTC.

This clonotype was recorded a few times. J is TRBJ2-1 and V is TRBV12-3 or TRBV12-4; the D is unclear. This CDR3 has 15 amino acids. Between the trimmed V and J ends, which lost 3 bases and 7 bases, there was a span of 16 bases. CDR3 nucleotides: TGTGCCAGCAGTTTTTGGGGTTCAGGAAGTAATGAGCAGTTCTTC. It codes for CASSFWGSGSNEQFF.

This clonotype was recorded many times. The J gene is TRBJ2-3, the V gene TRBV12-3 or TRBV12-4; TRBD1 aligns across 7 bases. V shed 9 bases and J 2 bases; nucleotides not matched to a gene: 8. The CDR3 totals 14 residues. The CDR3 nucleotides read TGTGCCAGTAAGCCGGGACAGCACACAGATACGCAGTATTTT. It codes for CASKPGQHTDTQYF.

The sample holds a few counts of this clonotype. The V and J genes are TRBV2 and TRBJ2-4; no clear D gene. Germline CDR1 SNHLY, CDR2 FYNNEI. The CDR3 length is 13 residues. The V end lost 1 base, the J end lost 5 bases, and 6 bases lay between the germline ends. CDR3 protein: CASSEGSQNIQYF. The CDR3 DNA reads as TGTGCCAGCAGTGAAGGCAGCCAAAACATTCAGTACTTC.

The sample holds a few counts of this clonotype. The V gene is TRBV20-1, the J gene TRBJ2-7, with 9 bases that match TRBD2. This CDR3 contains 18 residues. V shed 0 bases and J 0 bases; nucleotides not matched to a gene: 12. The germline V gene has CDR1 DFQATT and CDR2 SNEGSKA (reference sequence). The CDR3 bases are TGCAGTGCTAGAGATGTGGCGGGAGGGCCCCACAACTCCTACGAGCAGTACTTC. Translated: CSARDVAGGPHNSYEQYF.

The chain carries TRBV7-6 and TRBJ2-2; D is perhaps TRBD2 (6 bases). Trimming pared 6 bases from V and 3 bases from J, leaving 14 bases between. CDR1 SGHVS and CDR2 FNYEAQ come from the germline V gene. The CDR3 is 15 amino acids. This chain's CDR3 is CASRGYGEDTGELFF. The CDR3 region has the DNA TGTGCCAGCAGGGGGTACGGGGAGGACACCGGGGAGCTGTTTTTT. Drawing the rest from reference TRBV7-6 and TRBJ2-2, the complete variable domain is GAGVSQSPRYKVTKRGQDVALRCDPISGHVSLYWYRQALGQGPEFLTYFNYEAQQDKSGLPNDRFSAERPEGSISTLTIQRTEQRDSAMYRCASRGYGEDTGELFFGEGSRLTVL.

The chain joins TRBV4-1 to TRBJ1-6; weak D call: TRBD1 (6 bases). This CDR3 is built from 16 residues. Germline-derived CDR1 and CDR2 are MGHRA and YSYEKL. Deletions cut 5 bases from V and 9 bases from J, with 20 bases between. The CDR3, as DNA: TGCGCCAGCAGCGAAATTCTGAGCAGGGGAGTTTCACCCCTCCACTTT. Translation gives CASSEILSRGVSPLHF.

The chain recombines TRBV6-1 with TRBJ1-1; D ambiguous. V gave up 7 bases and J gave up 2 bases, with 17 bases separating them. The CDR3 consists of 15 residues. The germline gives CDR1 MNHNS, CDR2 SASEGT. The CDR3 DNA is TGTGCCAGCAAGTGGGAAAGTCCGGGAAACACTGAAGCTTTCTTT. Protein sequence: CASKWESPGNTEAFF.

This clonotype was observed a few times. The chain links TRBV7-3 to TRBJ2-1; 8 nucleotides line up with TRBD2. CDR3 size: 15 residues. Germline CDR1 and CDR2: SGHTA and FQGTGA. Trimming cost V 5 bases and J 4 bases; bases outside gene matches: 7. CDR3 amino acids: CASSNRLAPYNEQFF. The DNA for the CDR3 is TGTGCCAGCAGCAACCGACTAGCGCCATACAATGAGCAGTTCTTC.

This clonotype was counted a few times. The genes are TRBV3-1 and TRBJ2-3; D might be TRBD2 (5 bases). The V end was cut by 4 bases, the J end by 2 bases, with 13 bases between. CDR1 and CDR2 from the germline V gene are LGHDT and YNNKEL (reference sequence). The CDR3 contains 15 residues. DNA for the CDR3: TGTGCCAGCAGCCTAACTAGTAGTGCCACAGATACGCAGTATTTT. Translating gives CASSLTSSATDTQYF.

This clonotype was detected a few times. This chain joins TRBV20-1 and TRBJ2-7; 11 nucleotides align to TRBD2. This CDR3 comprises 13 residues. Germline values: CDR1 DFQATT, CDR2 SNEGSKA (reference sequence). The junction had 3 bases not matched to a gene; V was cut back by 5 bases and J by 3 bases. In nucleotides, the CDR3 is TGCAGTGCTGCCGGGACTAGCGGCTACGAGCAGTACTTC. It is translated as CSAAGTSGYEQYF.